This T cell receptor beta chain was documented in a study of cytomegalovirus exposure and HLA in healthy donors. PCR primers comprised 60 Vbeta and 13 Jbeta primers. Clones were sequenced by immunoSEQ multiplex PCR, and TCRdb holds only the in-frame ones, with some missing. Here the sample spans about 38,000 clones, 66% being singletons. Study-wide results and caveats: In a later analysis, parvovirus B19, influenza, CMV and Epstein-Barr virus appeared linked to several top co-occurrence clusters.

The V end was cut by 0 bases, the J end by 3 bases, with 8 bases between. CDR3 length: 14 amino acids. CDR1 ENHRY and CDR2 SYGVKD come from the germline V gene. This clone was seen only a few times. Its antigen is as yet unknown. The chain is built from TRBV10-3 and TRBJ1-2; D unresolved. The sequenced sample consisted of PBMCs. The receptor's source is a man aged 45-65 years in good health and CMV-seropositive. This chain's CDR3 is CAISESLEYYGYTF. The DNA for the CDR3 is TGTGCCATCAGTGAGTCGTTAGAGTACTATGGCTACACCTTC.